The next 30 T cell receptor beta chains were all read from a single sample in a study of neoadjuvant anti-PD-1 for oral cavity cancer. Profiling relied on immunoSEQ multiplex PCR, and the TCRdb table lists in-frame clones only, not all of them. In the table there are about 9,500 clones, around 68% of which are singletons. Sample time point: after neoadjuvant nivolumab, at surgical resection. Specimen: PBMCs, collected after nivolumab (anti-PD-1) treatment. These receptors were taken from a person aged 35-79 years with oral cavity squamous cell carcinoma.

The chain links TRBV11-2 to TRBJ2-3; 13 bases match TRBD2. This CDR3 comprises 17 residues. Trimming at V came to 1 base and at J to 7 bases, leaving 8 bases not matched to a gene. Germline V gives CDR1 SGHAT, CDR2 FQNNGV. CDR3 in amino acids: CASSLAAGTSGKHTQYF. CDR3 DNA: TGTGCCAGCAGCTTAGCCGCCGGGACTAGCGGGAAGCATACGCAGTATTTT. Full variable domain (outside the CDR3, taken from reference TRBV11-2 and TRBJ2-3): EAGVAQSPRYKIIEKRQSVAFWCNPISGHATLYWYQQILGQGPKLLIQFQNNGVVDDSQLPKDRFSAERLKGVDSTLKIQPAKLEDSAVYLCASSLAAGTSGKHTQYFGPGTRLTVL.

This clone occurred a few times. The chain has TRBV10-3 and TRBJ2-1, with 10 nucleotides matching TRBD2. This CDR3 comprises 18 residues. With V trimmed by 6 bases and J by 4 bases, 15 bases remained unmatched. CDR1 is ENHRY and CDR2 is SYGVKD in the germline V gene. The DNA of the CDR3 is TGTGCCATCAGCCATGATGAAAAAAGCGGGGGGGAATACAATGAGCAGTTCTTC. Translated: CAISHDEKSGGEYNEQFF.

The rearrangement uses TRBV5-8 and TRBJ2-5; possibly TRBD2 for D (5 bases). Deletions cut 0 bases from V and 3 bases from J, with 12 bases between. Germline-derived CDR1 and CDR2 are SGHTS and YDEGEE. The CDR3 contains 15 residues. The DNA for the CDR3 is TGTGCCAGCAGCTTGGGGCGACGGGAAAAAGAGACCCAGTACTTC. It translates to CASSLGRREKETQYF. The variable domain in full, completed from reference TRBV5-8 and TRBJ2-5, reads EAGVTQSPTHLIKTRGQQATLRCSPISGHTSVYWYQQALGLGLQFLLWYDEGEERNRGNFPPRFSGRQFPNYSSELNVNALELEDSALYLCASSLGRREKETQYFGPGTRLLVL.

This chain uses TRBV5-6 with TRBJ2-7; D call uncertain. This CDR3 has 15 amino acids. Germline CDR1 is SGHDT and CDR2 is YYEEEE. Trimming cost V 0 bases and J 3 bases, with 13 bases left between them. For the CDR3, the DNA is TGTGCCAGCAGCTTGGAGAGAGGCCAGGTCTACGAGCAGTACTTC. Residues: CASSLERGQVYEQYF.

This clone was seen only a few times. This chain links TRBV5-1 with TRBJ2-3; D gene unclear. Trimming took off 0 bases at V and 2 bases at J, with 13 bases between the two ends. The V gene's germline CDR1 is SGHRS and CDR2 YFSETQ. This CDR3 is built from 16 residues. The CDR3 DNA is TGCGCCAGCAGCTTGGAGGTTTCAGGAACCACAGATACGCAGTATTTT. It codes for CASSLEVSGTTDTQYF.

The rearrangement joins TRBV6-1 to TRBJ1-1; D is undetermined. Germline assignment: CDR1 MNHNS and CDR2 SASEGT. Trimming pared 6 bases from V and 3 bases from J, leaving 14 bases between. The CDR3 has 14 amino acids. The CDR3 spells CASRNYVGDTEAFF. The CDR3 DNA follows: TGTGCCAGCAGAAATTATGTCGGGGACACTGAAGCTTTCTTT.

This chain uses TRBV19 with TRBJ1-4, with D tentatively TRBD1 (5 bases). Germline V gene sequence: CDR1 LNHDA, CDR2 SQIVND (reference sequence). The CDR3 runs 14 residues. The V end was cut by 5 bases, the J end by 2 bases, with 9 bases between. The DNA for the CDR3 is TGTGCCAGTAGTCTTAAGGGGACTAATGAAAAACTGTTTTTT. Residues: CASSLKGTNEKLFF.

The chain joins TRBV27 to TRBJ2-2; TRBD2 matches 14 bases. The germline V gene encodes CDR1 MNHEY and CDR2 SMNVEV (reference sequence). The CDR3 sequence is 19 residues long. J was trimmed by 2 bases and V by 4 bases; bases with no gene match: 9. The CDR3 DNA follows: TGTGCCAGCAGTTCCGGGACTAGCGGGGGCCAGATCAACACCGGGGAGCTGTTTTTT. Amino acids: CASSSGTSGGQINTGELFF.

A single count supports this clone. V usage is TRBV2 and J usage is TRBJ2-7, with D tentatively TRBD1 or TRBD2 (6 bases each). Germline values: CDR1 SNHLY, CDR2 FYNNEI. There are 14 residues in the CDR3. Deletions cut 2 bases from V and 0 bases from J, with 8 bases between. CDR3 sequence reads: CASSERGPSYEQYF. The CDR3 nucleotides are TGTGCCAGCAGTGAACGGGGGCCCTCCTACGAGCAGTACTTC. Full variable domain (remainder filled in from reference TRBV2 and TRBJ2-7): EPEVTQTPSHQVTQMGQEVILRCVPISNHLYFYWYRQILGQKVEFLVSFYNNEISEKSEIFDDQFSVERPDGSNFTLKIRSTKLEDSAMYFCASSERGPSYEQYFGPGTRLTVT.

This clone was detected a few times. The chain employs TRBV6-1 and TRBJ2-7, with unresolved D. This CDR3 contains 12 residues. Per germline, CDR1 MNHNS and CDR2 SASEGT. Trimming removed 2 bases at V and 6 bases at J, with 8 bases between. For the CDR3, the DNA is TGTGCCAGCAGTGAACCAGTGCCCGAGCAGTACTTC. It yields the protein CASSEPVPEQYF.

V usage is TRBV9 and J usage is TRBJ2-7; 7 nucleotides agree with TRBD2. With V trimmed by 3 bases and J by 5 bases, 11 bases remained unmatched. Germline CDR1 is SGDLS and CDR2 is YYNGEE. This CDR3 has 15 amino acids. The CDR3 loop is CASSALAGRADEQYF. The DNA for the CDR3 is TGTGCCAGCAGCGCCCTTGCGGGGAGGGCCGACGAGCAGTACTTC.

This clone is a singleton in its sample. The V and J genes are TRBV5-1 and TRBJ2-7, with TRBD2 identical over 14 bases. The V gene end was trimmed by 1 base and the J gene end by 0 bases; junction bases not matched to a gene: 6. CDR1 is SGHRS, CDR2 YFSETQ, per germline. The CDR3 sequence is 18 residues long. This CDR3 reads CASSLRTSGRSSSYEQYF. The CDR3, as DNA: TGCGCCAGCAGCTTGAGGACTAGCGGGAGGTCCAGCTCCTACGAGCAGTACTTC.

The CDR3 spells CASNDRGLASEQYF. CDR3 nucleotides: TGTGCCAGTAATGACAGAGGACTAGCGAGCGAGCAGTACTTC. This chain connects TRBV19 to TRBJ2-7, with 9 nucleotides matching TRBD2. Germline V lookup: CDR1 LNHDA, CDR2 SQIVND (reference sequence). The junction had 10 bases not matched to a gene; V was cut back by 7 bases and J by 6 bases. There are 14 residues in the CDR3. The full variable domain, rest sourced from reference TRBV19 and TRBJ2-7, is DGGITQSPKYLFRKEGQNVTLSCEQNLNHDAMYWYRQDPGQGLRLIYYSQIVNDFQKGDIAEGYSVSREKKESFPLTVTSAQKNPTAFYLCASNDRGLASEQYFGPGTRLTVT.

V gene TRBV9 combines with J gene TRBJ1-1; 12 bases fit TRBD1. Losses at the gene ends were 4 bases for V and 1 base for J; bases not matched to a gene: 5. The CDR3 length is 16 residues. From germline, CDR1 is SGDLS and CDR2 YYNGEE. The CDR3 DNA follows: TGTGCCAGCAGCCTGGGGACAGGGGGCGCGAACACTGAAGCTTTCTTT. Amino acids: CASSLGTGGANTEAFF.

The gene calls are TRBV15 and TRBJ2-1, with D perhaps assigned TRBD1 or TRBD2 (5 bases each). The CDR3 sequence is 15 residues long. V was cut by 4 bases and J by 4 bases, with 14 bases left in between. CDR1 and CDR2 (germline): LNHNV, YYDKDF (reference sequence). The CDR3 DNA reads TGTGCCACCAGCACCCTTGGGACCTCTTACAATGAGCAGTTCTTC. It translates to CATSTLGTSYNEQFF.

The CDR3: CASGVFSGELFF. The CDR3 region has the DNA TGTGCCAGCGGGGTTTTCTCCGGGGAGCTGTTTTTT. The V call is TRBV6-5, the J call TRBJ2-2; no clear D. The CDR3 has 12 amino acids. Per germline, CDR1 MNHEY and CDR2 SVGAGI. The V gene lost 8 bases and the J gene lost 6 bases, with 10 bases spanning the gap.

The chain employs TRBV19 and TRBJ1-6; D uncertain. Trimming pared 1 base from V and 8 bases from J, leaving 6 bases between. Germline V gives CDR1 LNHDA, CDR2 SQIVND (reference sequence). This CDR3 has 13 amino acids. In DNA form, the CDR3 reads TGTGCCAGTAGTATAGGAACGTATTCACCCCTCCACTTT. Translation gives CASSIGTYSPLHF.

The rearrangement links TRBV5-1 to TRBJ1-2; 7 positions agree with TRBD1. This CDR3 contains 14 residues. Germline values: CDR1 SGHRS, CDR2 YFSETQ. J was trimmed by 4 bases and V by 4 bases; bases with no gene match: 7. In DNA form, the CDR3 reads TGCGCCAGCAGCATAGACAGGGCAATCTATGGCTACACCTTC. Protein product: CASSIDRAIYGYTF.

The rearrangement uses TRBV6-5 and TRBJ1-3; TRBD1 might be the D (5 bases). V was pared by 3 bases and J by 4 bases, with 13 bases between. The CDR3 runs to 15 residues. The germline V gene encodes CDR1 MNHEY and CDR2 SVGAGI. The CDR3 here is CASSYTGPEGNTIYF. Written as DNA, the CDR3 is TGTGCCAGCAGTTATACAGGTCCGGAGGGAAACACCATATATTTT.

The chain recombines TRBV2 with TRBJ1-5; D perhaps matches TRBD1 (5 bases). V lost 7 bases and J lost 3, with 13 bases in between. The V gene's germline CDR1 is SNHLY and CDR2 FYNNEI. The CDR3 contains 14 residues. For the CDR3, the DNA is TGTGCCAGCACGGGGCGGCAGCCCAATCAGCCCCAGCATTTT. Translation gives CASTGRQPNQPQHF.

The chain uses TRBV5-1 and TRBJ1-5; 10 positions match TRBD1. CDR3 size: 15 residues. The trim removed 2 bases at V and 4 bases at J, leaving 3 bases unmatched. The germline V gene encodes CDR1 SGHRS and CDR2 YFSETQ. The CDR3 loop reads CASSLRTGGNQPQHF. The CDR3 DNA follows: TGCGCCAGCAGCTTAAGGACAGGGGGAAATCAGCCCCAGCATTTT.

This chain links TRBV6-5 with TRBJ2-1; tentatively, D is TRBD1 (6 bases). CDR3 length: 16 amino acids. Germline lookup yields CDR1 MNHEY and CDR2 SVGAGI. The ends were cut back, 4 bases at V and 0 bases at J, with 13 bases in the middle. Here the CDR3 reads CASSLQGSGSYNEQFF. Written as DNA, the CDR3 is TGTGCCAGCAGTTTACAGGGCTCAGGCTCCTACAATGAGCAGTTCTTC.

CDR3 in DNA: TGTGCCAGCAGGGACACCGGAGGTAACTATGGCTACACCTTC. It specifies CASRDTGGNYGYTF. This chain connects TRBV27 to TRBJ1-2; TRBD1 is a possible D gene (5 bases). Trimming removed 6 bases at V and 1 base at J, with 12 bases between. The CDR3 consists of 14 residues. Germline assignment: CDR1 MNHEY and CDR2 SMNVEV (reference sequence).

The chain combines TRBV5-6 with TRBJ1-5, with 9 bases aligning to TRBD1. The J segment lost 3 bases and the V segment lost 4 bases, leaving 5 bases of the junction unmatched. This CDR3 region has 15 residues. Germline V gene data show CDR1 as SGHDT and CDR2 as YYEEEE. The CDR3 DNA sequence: TGTGCCAGCAGCACGGGACAGGGAAACAATCAGCCCCAGCATTTT. Translation: CASSTGQGNNQPQHF.

The CDR3 nucleotides are TGTGCCAGCAGACGCTTACAGAGGGGAAGGACTGAAGCTTTCTTT. Encoded protein: CASRRLQRGRTEAFF. The chain links TRBV2 to TRBJ1-1, with D possibly TRBD1 on 5 matching bases. The CDR3 covers 15 residues. The V end was cut by 6 bases, the J end by 5 bases, with 19 bases between. Germline lookup yields CDR1 SNHLY and CDR2 FYNNEI.

The CDR3 DNA sequence: TGCGCCAGCAGCGGGTCCCTGGGGACAGGGAATCTCGGTGCCAGAAACACCATATATTTT. Translating it yields CASSGSLGTGNLGARNTIYF. The genes are TRBV5-1 and TRBJ1-3; 9 positions match TRBD1. The J segment lost 5 bases and the V segment lost 4 bases, leaving 22 bases of the junction unmatched. The CDR3 is 20 amino acids. Germline V CDR1 and CDR2: SGHRS, YFSETQ.

This rearrangement joins TRBV2 to TRBJ2-7; D unclear. The CDR3 has 12 amino acids. The germline V gene encodes CDR1 SNHLY and CDR2 FYNNEI. Trimming stripped 6 bases from V and 2 bases from J, with 8 bases between. The CDR3 region is CASRPRTYEQYF. The DNA for the CDR3 is TGTGCCAGCAGGCCTCGAACCTACGAGCAGTACTTC.

The chain combines TRBV6-5 with TRBJ2-7, with D possibly matching TRBD1 (5 bases). Between the trimmed V and J ends, which lost 2 bases and 3 bases, there was a span of 11 bases. From germline, CDR1 is MNHEY and CDR2 SVGAGI. There are 14 residues in the CDR3. This chain's CDR3 is CASSYRGVGYEQYF. As DNA, the CDR3 is TGTGCCAGCAGTTACAGGGGCGTCGGCTACGAGCAGTACTTC.

This chain links TRBV5-1 with TRBJ1-2, with 7 bases fitting TRBD1. The J segment lost 8 bases and the V segment lost 3 bases, leaving 10 bases of the junction unmatched. There are 14 residues in the CDR3. Germline values: CDR1 SGHRS, CDR2 YFSETQ. The CDR3 nucleotides read TGCGCCAGCAGCTCCAAAACAGGGGCCCGGGGCTACACCTTC. This translates into CASSSKTGARGYTF.

This sequence joins TRBV7-8 and TRBJ2-7, with D hard to call. The CDR3 runs 13 residues. Trimming cost V 0 bases and J 3 bases, with 6 bases left between them. Germline V CDR1 and CDR2: SGHVS, FQNEAQ. The CDR3 region is CASSLAQFYEQYF. CDR3 nucleotides: TGTGCCAGCAGCTTAGCGCAGTTCTACGAGCAGTACTTC.